This TCR beta chain stems from a study of T-cell reconstitution after alpha-beta-depleted transplantation in children. General study points: There were some patients whose high TCRbeta diversity at day 60 came from surviving recipient T cells and thymic progenitors. Newly generated T cells supplied most T-cell counts and diversity one year post-transplant.

V was clipped by 5 bases and J by 4 bases, with 8 bases between them. Germline V CDR1 and CDR2: MDHEN, SYDVKM. This CDR3 region has 12 residues. A TCRbeta library incorporating unique molecular identifiers was prepared. A single record per CDR3 protein comes from TCRdb applying MiXCR to the PCR reads. This table holds about 250,000 distinct CDR3 sequences, 20% to 30% found once. This clonotype turned up a few times. Antigen unknown. The genes are TRBV28 and TRBJ1-2; D gene unclear. This TCR derives from a female patient between 2 and 10 years old who had a stem cell transplant for congenital amegakaryocytic thrombocytopenia, so the T cells may come from the graft donor. The material sequenced was PBMCs, mostly from graft donor cells, taken 360 days after TCRalphabeta/CD19-depleted stem cell transplant. The DNA for the CDR3 is TGTGCCAGCAGTCCCCAGATCTATGGCTACACCTTC. Translation: CASSPQIYGYTF.